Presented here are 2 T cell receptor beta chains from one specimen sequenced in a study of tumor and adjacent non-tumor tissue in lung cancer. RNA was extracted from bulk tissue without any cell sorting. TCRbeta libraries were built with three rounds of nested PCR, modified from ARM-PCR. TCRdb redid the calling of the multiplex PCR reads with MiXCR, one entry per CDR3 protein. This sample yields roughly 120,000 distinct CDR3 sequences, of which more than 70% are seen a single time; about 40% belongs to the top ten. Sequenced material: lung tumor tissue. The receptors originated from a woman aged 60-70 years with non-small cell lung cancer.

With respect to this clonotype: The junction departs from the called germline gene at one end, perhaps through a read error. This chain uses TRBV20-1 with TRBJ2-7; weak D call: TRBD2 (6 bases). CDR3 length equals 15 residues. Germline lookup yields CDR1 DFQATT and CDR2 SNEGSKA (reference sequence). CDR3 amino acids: CSTSSSGWAPYEQYF. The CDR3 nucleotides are TGCAGTACTAGCTCGAGTGGGTGGGCCCCCTACGAGCAGTACTTC.

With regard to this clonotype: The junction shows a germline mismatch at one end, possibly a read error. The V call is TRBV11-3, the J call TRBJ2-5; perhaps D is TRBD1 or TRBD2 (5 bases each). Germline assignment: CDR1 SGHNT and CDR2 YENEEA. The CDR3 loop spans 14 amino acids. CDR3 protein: CANSLDAGRETQYF. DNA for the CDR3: TGTGCCAACAGCTTAGACGCAGGGAGAGAGACCCAGTACTTC.